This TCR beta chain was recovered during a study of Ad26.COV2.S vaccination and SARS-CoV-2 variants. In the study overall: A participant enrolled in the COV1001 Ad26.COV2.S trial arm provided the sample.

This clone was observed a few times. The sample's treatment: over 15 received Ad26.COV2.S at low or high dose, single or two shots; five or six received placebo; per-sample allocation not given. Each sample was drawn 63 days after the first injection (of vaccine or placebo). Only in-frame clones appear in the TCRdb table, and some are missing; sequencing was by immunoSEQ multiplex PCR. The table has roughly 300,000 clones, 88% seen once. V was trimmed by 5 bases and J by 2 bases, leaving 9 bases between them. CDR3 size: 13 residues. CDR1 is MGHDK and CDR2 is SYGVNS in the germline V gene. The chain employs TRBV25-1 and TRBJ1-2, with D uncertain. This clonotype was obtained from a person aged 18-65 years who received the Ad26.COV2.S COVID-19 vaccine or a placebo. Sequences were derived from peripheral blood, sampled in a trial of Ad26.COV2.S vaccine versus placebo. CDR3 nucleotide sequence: TGTGCCAGCAGTATTGGGAACAACTATGGCTACACCTTC. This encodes CASSIGNNYGYTF.